One and the same sample provided the 9 T cell receptor beta chains below, sequenced in a study of blood T cell repertoires in COVID-19. Libraries were prepared by immunoSEQ multiplex PCR; TCRdb keeps only in-frame clonotypes and omits some of them. The sample includes some 100,000 clones, around 90% of them seen just once. The sequenced sample consisted of peripheral blood. The receptors shown here come from a human donor in a cohort sampled during active COVID-19.

This rearrangement joins TRBV19 to TRBJ1-4, with a possible D match to TRBD1 (6 bases). With 6 bases removed from V and 7 bases from J, the gap between germline ends came to 15 bases. CDR1 LNHDA and CDR2 SQIVND come from the germline V gene (reference sequence). This CDR3 has 14 residues. The CDR3 reads CASSIQGGGEKLFF. CDR3 DNA sequence: TGTGCCAGTAGCATACAGGGAGGCGGTGAAAAACTGTTTTTT.

The V gene is TRBV15, the J gene TRBJ2-6; unclear D gene. The CDR3 sequence is 14 residues long. Germline V gives CDR1 LNHNV, CDR2 YYDKDF (reference sequence). V was pared by 8 bases and J by 0 bases, with 8 bases between. CDR3 bases: TGTGCCACCGCCATCTACTCTGGGGCCAACGTCCTGACTTTC. Protein product: CATAIYSGANVLTF.

The chain couples TRBV15 to TRBJ1-1, with 7 bases aligning to TRBD1. The germline gives CDR1 LNHNV, CDR2 YYDKDF (reference sequence). There are 14 residues in the CDR3. Trimming removed 5 bases from V and 4 bases from J; junction bases left unmatched: 7. The CDR3 sequence: CATSLGQTLTEAFF. The CDR3 DNA reads TGTGCCACCAGCCTGGGACAGACCCTCACTGAAGCTTTCTTT.

The chain joins TRBV28 to TRBJ1-4; no firm D call. The CDR3 covers 12 residues. CDR1 is MDHEN and CDR2 is SYDVKM in the germline V gene. The V gene lost 5 bases and the J gene lost 6 bases, with 7 bases spanning the gap. The CDR3 reads CASSVSDEKLFF. In nucleotides, the CDR3 is TGTGCCAGCAGTGTATCGGATGAAAAACTGTTTTTT.

The V and J genes are TRBV29-1 and TRBJ1-2; 12 bases fit TRBD1. The germline gives CDR1 SQVTM, CDR2 ANQGSEA. The CDR3 loop spans 19 amino acids. Trimming cost V 4 bases and J 3 bases; bases outside gene matches: 18. CDR3 protein: CSVVRLEGTGGVADYGYTF. The CDR3 coding sequence is TGCAGCGTTGTCCGTCTAGAGGGGACAGGGGGCGTCGCGGACTATGGCTACACCTTC. Together with reference TRBV29-1 and TRBJ1-2, the CDR3 gives the full variable domain: SAVISQKPSRDICQRGTSLTIQCQVDSQVTMMFWYRQQPGQSLTLIATANQGSEATYESGFVIDKFPISRPNLTFSTLTVSNMSPEDSSIYLCSVVRLEGTGGVADYGYTFGSGTRLTVV.

The chain combines TRBV5-1 with TRBJ1-6; TRBD1 might be the D (5 bases). V was clipped by 3 bases and J by 5 bases, with 9 bases between them. The CDR3 has 14 residues. Germline V CDR1 and CDR2: SGHRS, YFSETQ. The DNA for the CDR3 is TGCGCCAGCAGCTCCAGGGTCGATAATTCACCCCTCCACTTT. It specifies CASSSRVDNSPLHF. The full variable domain, completed using reference TRBV5-1 and TRBJ1-6, is KAGVTQTPRYLIKTRGQQVTLSCSPISGHRSVSWYQQTPGQGLQFLFEYFSETQRNKGNFPGRFSGRQFSNSRSEMNVSTLELGDSALYLCASSSRVDNSPLHFGNGTRLTVT.

The chain recombines TRBV3-1 (or the pseudogene TRBV3-2) with TRBJ2-1; 14 bases map to TRBD2. Germline V gene sequence: CDR1 LGHDT, CDR2 YNNKEL (reference sequence). This CDR3 spans 15 amino acids. Losses at the gene ends were 4 bases for V and 8 bases for J; bases not matched to a gene: 4. The CDR3 DNA reads TGTGCCAGCAGCCGCGGGACTAGCGGGAGCTATGAGCAGTTCTTC. Translated: CASSRGTSGSYEQFF.

V and J are TRBV4-2 and TRBJ2-3, with D tentatively TRBD1 (5 bases). CDR1 is LGHNA, CDR2 YNFKEQ, per germline. V dropped 1 base and J dropped 0 bases, with 8 bases sitting between them. The CDR3 loop spans 15 amino acids. CDR3 DNA: TGTGCCAGCAGCCAAGCGGCAGGGAGCACAGATACGCAGTATTTT. This translates into CASSQAAGSTDTQYF.

The V call is TRBV6-5, the J call TRBJ1-1; TRBD1 aligns across 7 bases. With V trimmed by 2 bases and J by 1 base, 4 bases remained unmatched. Germline V CDR1 and CDR2: MNHEY, SVGAGI. The CDR3 consists of 15 residues. The CDR3: CASSYEGAGNTEAFF. The DNA of the CDR3 is TGTGCCAGCAGTTACGAGGGGGCGGGGAACACTGAAGCTTTCTTT.